What follows are 6 T cell receptor beta chains derived from one specimen sequenced in a study of blood T cell repertoires in COVID-19. This table comes from immunoSEQ multiplex PCR, and its TCRdb copy is limited to in-frame clones, with some not included. Here the sample spans about 310,000 clones, roughly 89% being singletons. Input material: PBMCs or T cells enriched from blood (not recorded which). Source of these receptors: a woman aged 18-29 years who had recovered from COVID-19.

V gene TRBV30 combines with J gene TRBJ1-2; D might be TRBD1 (6 bases). The CDR3 totals 15 residues. V was shortened by 0 bases and J by 5 bases, with 16 bases between the two germline ends. The germline V gene encodes CDR1 GTSNPN and CDR2 SVGIG (reference sequence). The CDR3 region is CAWSVQGAPNYGYTF. The DNA for the CDR3 is TGTGCCTGGAGTGTACAGGGCGCACCGAATTATGGCTACACCTTC. Variable domain in full (rest from reference TRBV30 and TRBJ1-2): SQTIHQWPATLVQPVGSPLSLECTVEGTSNPNLYWYRQAAGRGLQLLFYSVGIGQISSEVPQNLSASRPQDRQFILSSKKLLLSDSGFYLCAWSVQGAPNYGYTFGSGTRLTVV.

Turning to this clone: This specimen includes other DNA sequences encoding the same CDR3. This chain joins TRBV11-2 and TRBJ2-7, with a tentative D call TRBD1 (5 bases). This CDR3 comprises 14 residues. Germline-derived CDR1 and CDR2 are SGHAT and FQNNGV. Trimming removed 1 base at V and 3 bases at J, with 10 bases between. The chain's CDR3 is CASSLVGQGYEQYF. CDR3 nucleotide sequence: TGTGCCAGCAGCTTAGTAGGGCAGGGCTACGAGCAGTACTTC.

V gene TRBV6-5 combines with J gene TRBJ1-4; 7 nucleotides align to TRBD1. The CDR3 contains 14 residues. The germline CDR1 and CDR2 sequences are MNHEY and SVGAGI. V was pared by 6 bases and J by 4 bases, with 5 bases of the junction left unmatched. The CDR3 protein is CASSPDRINEKLFF. The CDR3 DNA follows: TGTGCCAGCAGCCCGGACAGGATTAATGAAAAACTGTTTTTT.

This clone was seen only a few times. The chain couples TRBV7-9 to TRBJ1-2, with 7 bases aligning to TRBD1. The ends lost 5 bases at V and 4 bases at J; junction bases unmatched: 10. Germline V gene sequence: CDR1 SEHNR, CDR2 FQNEAQ (reference sequence). This CDR3 region has 15 residues. The CDR3 DNA reads as TGTGCCAGCAGCCCATTGGGACAGAGGATCTATGGCTACACCTTC. This translates into CASSPLGQRIYGYTF.

This clone was recorded only once. The chain couples TRBV10-3 to TRBJ1-5, with 9 bases fitting TRBD1. CDR3 length equals 16 residues. The germline V gene encodes CDR1 ENHRY and CDR2 SYGVKD. V was clipped by 11 bases and J by 1 base; unmatched bases: 12. Here the CDR3 reads CASGGQGQGSNQPQHF. The CDR3 nucleotides are TGTGCCTCCGGAGGACAGGGGCAAGGGAGCAATCAGCCCCAGCATTTT.

The chain uses TRBV27 and TRBJ1-2; TRBD1 is a possible D gene (6 bases). V gave up 6 bases and J gave up 1 base, with 18 bases separating them. From germline, CDR1 is MNHEY and CDR2 SMNVEV (reference sequence). The CDR3 is made up of 16 amino acids. The CDR3 DNA sequence: TGTGCCAGCAGCTTACTACCCGGGACACTTAACTATGGCTACACCTTC. As protein: CASSLLPGTLNYGYTF.